This T cell receptor (beta chain) stems from a study of T cell responses to AZD1222 COVID-19 vaccine. The study's findings and limits: Following two doses of AZD1222, Spike-specific TCR breadth and depth rose. Among the donors, most were white British and more were female, and clonal diversity was possibly underestimated.

Germline V gene sequence: CDR1 SGHAT, CDR2 FQNNGV. The ends lost 4 bases at V and 8 bases at J; junction bases unmatched: 11. The CDR3 has 16 residues. Assay used: immunoSEQ multiplex PCR; TCRdb lists only in-frame clones, some missing. The sample includes roughly 120,000 clones, roughly 90% seen only once; the top ten take 7.5% to 9%. A word on this clone: What it recognizes is unknown.

The chain uses TRBV11-2 and TRBJ2-1, with 10 bases that match TRBD2. This specimen consisted of peripheral blood, obtained on day 0 of AZD1222 vaccination. This receptor was taken from an adult in good health. The CDR3 is CASSSYLRLAGDEQFF. CDR3 sequence (DNA): TGTGCCAGCAGCTCTTACCTGAGGCTAGCGGGGGATGAGCAGTTCTTC.